The 20 T cell receptor beta chains below come from one sample, sequenced in a study of T cell changes during pregnancy in multiple sclerosis. TCRdb's copy holds only in-frame clones and misses some; the assay was immunoSEQ multiplex PCR. The table shows about 40,000 clones, with nearly 90% occurring only once. The sample here was CD4+ T cells from peripheral blood mononuclear cells, taken in the first trimester of pregnancy. Receptor source: a female donor with multiple sclerosis, enrolled in a pregnancy study.

This chain's CDR3 is CACRTGAGNTIYF. DNA for the CDR3: TGTGCCTGCCGGACAGGGGCTGGAAACACCATATATTTT. The chain links TRBV30 to TRBJ1-3; the match to TRBD1 covers 9 bases. CDR3 length equals 13 residues. V lost 6 bases and J lost 2; bases outside the gene matches: 2. Germline V gene data show CDR1 as GTSNPN and CDR2 as SVGIG (reference sequence).

The gene calls are TRBV5-1 and TRBJ2-7; weak D call: TRBD2 (6 bases). V was pared by 2 bases and J by 2 bases, with 20 bases between. Looked up from germline, CDR1 is SGHRS and CDR2 is YFSETQ. The CDR3 has 17 amino acids. CDR3 bases: TGCGCCAGCAGCTTAAATCTTCGACCCGGGAGAACCTACGAGCAGTACTTC. Amino acid sequence: CASSLNLRPGRTYEQYF.

The V gene is TRBV12-5, the J gene TRBJ2-3; the D gene is possibly TRBD1 (6 bases). Germline-derived CDR1 and CDR2 are LGHNT and FRNRAP. CDR3 size: 14 residues. The V and J ends lost 2 bases and 5 bases respectively, with 11 bases between them. CDR3 region: CASGLHGRGDTQYF. CDR3 nucleotide sequence: TGTGCTAGTGGTTTGCATGGCAGGGGAGATACGCAGTATTTT.

The chain uses TRBV5-6 and TRBJ1-2; no firm D call. Germline V gene sequence: CDR1 SGHDT, CDR2 YYEEEE. V was pared by 4 bases and J by 3 bases, with 16 bases between. The CDR3 has 15 amino acids. DNA for the CDR3: TGTGCCAGCAGCCACTCTCCCGGGATCGACTATGGCTACACCTTC. Its protein product is CASSHSPGIDYGYTF.

A note on this clone: The sample has other DNA sequences that encode this CDR3 too. V and J are TRBV19 and TRBJ1-5; weak D call: TRBD1 (6 bases). The germline gives CDR1 LNHDA, CDR2 SQIVND (reference sequence). The length of the CDR3 is 13 residues. V was pared by 6 bases and J by 4 bases, with 10 bases between. The CDR3 DNA follows: TGTGCCAGTAGAGGGCAGGGGAATCAGCCCCAGCATTTT. Translated, it gives CASRGQGNQPQHF.

V gene TRBV12-5 combines with J gene TRBJ2-3; 8 bases are shared with TRBD1. Germline-derived CDR1 and CDR2 are LGHNT and FRNRAP. The J segment lost 10 bases and the V segment lost 4 bases, leaving 10 bases of the junction unmatched. There are 14 residues in the CDR3. The CDR3 DNA reads TGTGCTAGTGGTTACTCAGGGGGCCGAGGGGCGCAGTATTTT. This encodes CASGYSGGRGAQYF. Variable domain in full (rest from reference TRBV12-5 and TRBJ2-3): DARVTQTPRHKVTEMGQEVTMRCQPILGHNTVFWYRQTMMQGLELLAYFRNRAPLDDSGMPKDRFSAEMPDATLATLKIQPSEPRDSAVYFCASGYSGGRGAQYFGPGTRLTVL.

The V call is TRBV27, the J call TRBJ1-5, with no clear D. Germline V gene lookup returns CDR1 MNHEY and CDR2 SMNVEV (reference sequence). Trimming shortened V by 3 bases and J by 4 bases, and 7 bases separated the two germline ends. The CDR3 length is 13 residues. The CDR3 spells CASSFAENQPQHF. The CDR3 bases are TGTGCCAGCAGTTTTGCGGAGAATCAGCCCCAGCATTTT.

V gene TRBV7-7 combines with J gene TRBJ1-1; D call uncertain. This CDR3 has 11 residues. V was shortened by 5 bases and J by 10 bases, with 11 bases between the two germline ends. Germline CDR1 is SSHAT and CDR2 is FNYEAQ (reference sequence). The CDR3, as DNA: TGTGCCAGCAGCACAAACCGTGGAGCTTTCTTT. It translates to CASSTNRGAFF.

This chain connects TRBV28 to TRBJ2-7; maybe TRBD2 (6 bases). The length of the CDR3 is 14 residues. Trimming left V 5 bases short and J 3 bases short, with 14 bases between. The germline gives CDR1 MDHEN, CDR2 SYDVKM. As DNA, the CDR3 is TGTGCCAGCAGTCCCCGGGGACTGCACTACGAGCAGTACTTC. Translating it yields CASSPRGLHYEQYF.

V gene TRBV5-1 combines with J gene TRBJ2-7, with 7 bases aligning to TRBD1. CDR3 size: 14 residues. The V and J ends lost 1 base and 3 bases, in that order; junction bases with no gene match: 4. Germline lookup yields CDR1 SGHRS and CDR2 YFSETQ. Written as DNA, the CDR3 is TGCGCCAGCAGCTTGTTGGCAGGGGGCTACGAGCAGTACTTC. It translates to CASSLLAGGYEQYF.

The V call is TRBV30, the J call TRBJ1-5; 9 bases line up with TRBD1. Trimming at V came to 0 bases and at J to 4 bases, leaving 4 bases not matched to a gene. CDR1 is GTSNPN, CDR2 SVGIG, per germline (reference sequence). The CDR3 runs 15 residues. CDR3 sequence (DNA): TGTGCCTGGAGTGTAAAGACAGGGGGTAATCAGCCCCAGCATTTT. Translated, it gives CAWSVKTGGNQPQHF.

V usage is TRBV11-2 and J usage is TRBJ2-2; D gene ambiguous. The germline V gene encodes CDR1 SGHAT and CDR2 FQNNGV. V lost 1 base, J lost 0 bases, and 9 bases lay in between. CDR3 length equals 16 residues. The CDR3 coding sequence is TGTGCCAGCAGCTTAGTCGAGGCAGCGAACACCGGGGAGCTGTTTTTT. Amino acid sequence: CASSLVEAANTGELFF.

The rearrangement uses TRBV5-6 and TRBJ1-4; TRBD1 matches 7 bases. This CDR3 comprises 16 residues. Germline assignment: CDR1 SGHDT and CDR2 YYEEEE. V shed 0 bases and J 8 bases; nucleotides not matched to a gene: 10. The CDR3 loop is CASSLAHRDRGEKLFF. CDR3 sequence (DNA): TGTGCCAGCAGCTTGGCCCACCGGGACAGAGGCGAAAAACTGTTTTTT. Variable domain in full (rest from reference TRBV5-6 and TRBJ1-4): DAGVTQSPTHLIKTRGQQVTLRCSPKSGHDTVSWYQQALGQGPQFIFQYYEEEERQRGNFPDRFSGHQFPNYSSELNVNALLLGDSALYLCASSLAHRDRGEKLFFGSGTQLSVL.

This chain joins TRBV5-6 and TRBJ1-2; 8 nucleotides agree with TRBD1. CDR3 size: 15 residues. Losses at the gene ends were 2 bases for V and 6 bases for J; bases not matched to a gene: 9. Germline V gene data show CDR1 as SGHDT and CDR2 as YYEEEE. The CDR3 DNA reads TGTGCCAGCAGCTTAGGGGTACAGGGGGGAGATGGCTACACCTTC. It translates to CASSLGVQGGDGYTF.

This rearrangement joins TRBV7-8 to TRBJ2-1, with a weak D call TRBD2 (7 bases). The ends were cut back, 7 bases at V and 1 base at J, with 14 bases in the middle. This CDR3 spans 15 amino acids. Germline-derived CDR1 and CDR2 are SGHVS and FQNEAQ. CDR3 nucleotide sequence: TGTGCCAGCACCGGGGGGCGGTATTCCTACAATGAGCAGTTCTTC. The encoded protein is CASTGGRYSYNEQFF.

The V call is TRBV11-2, the J call TRBJ1-5; D is unresolved. From germline, CDR1 is SGHAT and CDR2 FQNNGV. The germline V and J ends were trimmed by 0 bases and 5 bases, with 5 bases remaining between them. The CDR3 runs 13 residues. DNA of the CDR3: TGTGCCAGCAGCTTAGATCCAGATCAGCCCCAGCATTTT. Translated, it gives CASSLDPDQPQHF.

This sequence joins TRBV7-9 and TRBJ1-1, with no clear D. The CDR3 extends over 13 amino acids. Germline loops: CDR1 SEHNR, CDR2 FQNEAQ (reference sequence). Trimming removed 8 bases at V and 3 bases at J, with 13 bases between. Here the CDR3 reads CASLRGVDTEAFF. The DNA for the CDR3 is TGTGCCAGCCTCCGCGGGGTGGACACTGAAGCTTTCTTT.

V usage is TRBV7-9 and J usage is TRBJ1-3, with a possible D match to TRBD1 (5 bases). V dropped 5 bases and J dropped 0 bases, with 8 bases sitting between them. This CDR3 comprises 14 residues. CDR1 is SEHNR and CDR2 is FQNEAQ in the germline V gene (reference sequence). The CDR3 nucleotides read TGTGCCAGCAGCGCACAGGTCTCTGGAAACACCATATATTTT. It is translated as CASSAQVSGNTIYF.

This chain joins TRBV5-1 and TRBJ2-2; TRBD2 is a possible D gene (6 bases). The V gene's germline CDR1 is SGHRS and CDR2 YFSETQ. The length of the CDR3 is 17 residues. V was shortened by 0 bases and J by 2 bases, with 14 bases between the two germline ends. The CDR3 DNA is TGCGCCAGCAGCTTGGCCAGCGGAGGGGCCAACACCGGGGAGCTGTTTTTT. Amino acids: CASSLASGGANTGELFF.

The V and J genes are TRBV27 and TRBJ2-1; the D gene is possibly TRBD2 (6 bases). V was trimmed by 6 bases and J by 12 bases, leaving 15 bases between them. Germline values: CDR1 MNHEY, CDR2 SMNVEV (reference sequence). CDR3 length: 12 residues. CDR3 region: CASSFPGLGQFF. CDR3 nucleotide sequence: TGTGCCAGCAGCTTCCCGGGACTGGGGCAGTTCTTC.